These 20 T cell receptor beta chains originate from one sample sequenced in a study of blood T cell repertoires in COVID-19. Data came from immunoSEQ multiplex PCR; TCRdb stores just in-frame clones and leaves some out. The data hold about 130,000 clones, with about 72% observed a single time. Sequenced material: peripheral blood. The origin of the receptors is a man aged 55 to 70 who had recovered from COVID-19.

V gene TRBV3-1 (or the pseudogene TRBV3-2) combines with J gene TRBJ1-5, with TRBD1 matching over 7 bases. The CDR3 consists of 15 residues. Trimming cost V 5 bases and J 4 bases; bases outside gene matches: 8. Germline loops: CDR1 LGHDT, CDR2 YNNKEL (reference sequence). The CDR3 here is CASSFRQGTNQPQHF. Written as DNA, the CDR3 is TGTGCCAGCAGCTTTCGACAGGGAACGAATCAGCCCCAGCATTTT.

Here the CDR3 DNA reads TGCGCCAGCAGCTTGCAGTCCCCCGGCAGGGCGAACGGCTACACCTTC. Its translation: CASSLQSPGRANGYTF. The rearrangement links TRBV5-1 to TRBJ1-2, with a weak D call TRBD1 (5 bases). Trimming removed 1 base at V and 8 bases at J, with 21 bases between. The CDR3 is 16 amino acids. Germline CDR1 and CDR2: SGHRS and YFSETQ.

The genes are TRBV7-2 and TRBJ1-5, with no clear D. The V gene lost 4 bases and the J gene lost 2 bases, with 12 bases spanning the gap. CDR1 SGHTA and CDR2 FQGNSA come from the germline V gene. This CDR3 comprises 15 residues. The CDR3 is CASSSRSGGNQPQHF. The CDR3 DNA is TGTGCCAGCAGCTCTCGGAGCGGAGGCAATCAGCCCCAGCATTTT. Full variable domain (rest looked up from reference TRBV7-2 and TRBJ1-5): GAGVSQSPSNKVTEKGKDVELRCDPISGHTALYWYRQSLGQGLEFLIYFQGNSAPDKSGLPSDRFSAERTGGSVSTLTIQRTQQEDSAVYLCASSSRSGGNQPQHFGDGTRLSIL.

The rearrangement joins TRBV6-5 to TRBJ2-1, with unresolved D. Germline V gene data show CDR1 as MNHEY and CDR2 as SVGAGI. The V gene lost 7 bases and the J gene lost 4 bases, with 11 bases spanning the gap. CDR3 size: 13 residues. The CDR3 is CASNPAHYNEQFF. CDR3 in DNA: TGTGCCAGCAATCCTGCGCATTACAATGAGCAGTTCTTC.

The genes are TRBV5-4 and TRBJ2-7; 14 bases are a match to TRBD2. This CDR3 has 16 amino acids. Unmatched junction bases numbered 12, after V lost 4 bases and J lost 9 bases. Germline V lookup: CDR1 SGHNT, CDR2 YYREEE (reference sequence). The CDR3 nucleotides are TGTGCCAGCAGCGGGGGACTAGCGGGAGAGGGGCTAGGGCAGTACTTC. Protein product: CASSGGLAGEGLGQYF.

The gene calls are TRBV4-2 and TRBJ1-2; TRBD1 aligns across 8 bases. This CDR3 is built from 13 residues. J was trimmed by 4 bases and V by 4 bases; bases with no gene match: 2. Germline lookup yields CDR1 LGHNA and CDR2 YNFKEQ. CDR3 coding DNA: TGTGCCAGCAGCCGGACAGGGATCTATGGCTACACCTTC. The encoded protein is CASSRTGIYGYTF.

This clone was observed a single time. The J gene is TRBJ2-7, the V gene TRBV4-3; perhaps TRBD2 as D (5 bases). V was trimmed by 4 bases and J by 3 bases, leaving 10 bases between them. The CDR3 is 13 residues long. The V gene's germline CDR1 is LGHNA and CDR2 YSLEER. The chain's CDR3 is CASSRSGDYEQYF. The CDR3 DNA is TGCGCCAGCAGCCGTTCCGGGGACTACGAGCAGTACTTC.

CDR3 coding DNA: TGTGCCAGCAGTGCCAGGATGGGCTACAATGAGCAGTTCTTC. Translated: CASSARMGYNEQFF. The rearrangement joins TRBV6-4 to TRBJ2-1, with no clear D. V was trimmed by 4 bases and J by 3 bases, leaving 10 bases between them. Germline lookup yields CDR1 MRHNA and CDR2 SNTAGT. This CDR3 is built from 14 residues.

The chain joins TRBV5-1 to TRBJ2-7, with D possibly matching TRBD2 (5 bases). CDR3 length: 14 amino acids. In germline, CDR1 is SGHRS, CDR2 YFSETQ. The V end lost 4 bases, the J end lost 4 bases, and 15 bases lay between the germline ends. Here the CDR3 reads CASSPGSGRYEQYF. The CDR3 nucleotides read TGCGCCAGCAGCCCGGGATCTGGGCGGTACGAGCAGTACTTC. Full variable domain (remainder filled in from reference TRBV5-1 and TRBJ2-7): KAGVTQTPRYLIKTRGQQVTLSCSPISGHRSVSWYQQTPGQGLQFLFEYFSETQRNKGNFPGRFSGRQFSNSRSEMNVSTLELGDSALYLCASSPGSGRYEQYFGPGTRLTVT.

The rearrangement joins TRBV6-4 to TRBJ1-1; maybe TRBD1 (6 bases). The CDR3 is 14 residues long. Trimming took 6 bases from V and 2 from J, leaving 13 bases between them. CDR1 is MRHNA, CDR2 SNTAGT, per germline. CDR3 DNA: TGTGCCAGCAGACTATCACAGGGCAACACTGAAGCTTTCTTT. Its protein is CASRLSQGNTEAFF.

The chain uses TRBV14 and TRBJ1-2, with D unresolved. The CDR3 is made up of 13 amino acids. Germline assignment: CDR1 SGHDN and CDR2 FVKESK. V was clipped by 1 base and J by 6 bases, with 9 bases between them. CDR3 nucleotides: TGTGCCAGCAGCCAAGTAGGAGTGAATGGCTACACCTTC. This codes for CASSQVGVNGYTF.

This clone has more than one count but fewer than ten. The genes are TRBV6-5 and TRBJ1-3; 8 positions match TRBD1. Germline CDR1 reads MNHEY; CDR2 reads SVGAGI. There are 15 residues in the CDR3. V shed 6 bases, J shed 2 bases, and the junction held 6 bases outside the gene matches. The CDR3 loop is CASSSGQGAGNTIYF. The CDR3 DNA follows: TGTGCCAGCAGCTCAGGACAGGGTGCTGGAAACACCATATATTTT.

The rearrangement joins TRBV6-5 to TRBJ1-2; TRBD1 matches at 7 bases. The CDR3 is made up of 15 amino acids. J gave up 3 bases and V 2 bases, and 6 bases lay outside the gene matches. Germline CDR1 reads MNHEY; CDR2 reads SVGAGI. CDR3 protein: CASSYKTGSDYGYTF. The CDR3 DNA sequence: TGTGCCAGCAGTTACAAGACAGGGTCAGACTATGGCTACACCTTC.

The J gene is TRBJ1-3, the V gene TRBV30; possibly TRBD1 for D (6 bases). Looked up from germline, CDR1 is GTSNPN and CDR2 is SVGIG (reference sequence). CDR3 length: 16 amino acids. Between the trimmed V and J ends, which lost 3 bases and 0 bases, there was a span of 15 bases. This CDR3 reads CAWRGRGFSSGNTIYF. DNA for the CDR3: TGTGCCTGGAGGGGCAGGGGCTTTAGCTCTGGAAACACCATATATTTT.

This clone was seen once. The chain couples TRBV19 to TRBJ1-6; 7 bases fit TRBD1. Looked up from germline, CDR1 is LNHDA and CDR2 is SQIVND (reference sequence). V shed 5 bases, J shed 7 bases, and the junction held 5 bases outside the gene matches. CDR3 length: 14 amino acids. This CDR3 is CASSARQGNSPLHF. CDR3 DNA sequence: TGTGCCAGTAGTGCGAGACAGGGAAATTCACCCCTCCACTTT. Full variable domain (remainder filled in from reference TRBV19 and TRBJ1-6): DGGITQSPKYLFRKEGQNVTLSCEQNLNHDAMYWYRQDPGQGLRLIYYSQIVNDFQKGDIAEGYSVSREKKESFPLTVTSAQKNPTAFYLCASSARQGNSPLHFGNGTRLTVT.

The V call is TRBV6-5, the J call TRBJ1-6; maybe TRBD1 (5 bases). This CDR3 spans 14 amino acids. Trimming cost V 5 bases and J 5 bases, with 10 bases left between them. In germline, CDR1 is MNHEY, CDR2 SVGAGI. The CDR3 DNA is TGTGCCAGCAGTCTGGGGGGTAATAATTCACCCCTCCACTTT. This codes for CASSLGGNNSPLHF.

This clone was counted once. The chain employs TRBV6-2 or TRBV6-3 and TRBJ1-1, with 9 bases identical to TRBD1. The V gene end was trimmed by 5 bases and the J gene end by 0 bases; junction bases not matched to a gene: 4. Germline CDR1 and CDR2: MNHEY and SVGEGT. CDR3 length equals 15 residues. The CDR3 here is CASSTGQGLNTEAFF. The CDR3, as DNA: TGTGCCAGCAGTACAGGACAGGGGTTGAACACTGAAGCTTTCTTT.

This clone appeared a few times. This chain connects TRBV28 to TRBJ2-7, with D maybe TRBD1 (6 bases). This CDR3 comprises 14 residues. Trimming removed 5 bases from V and 2 bases from J, with 13 bases in between. Per the germline V gene, CDR1 is MDHEN and CDR2 is SYDVKM. DNA of the CDR3: TGTGCCAGCAGTCCATACAGGGCTCCCTACGAGCAGTACTTC. Its protein is CASSPYRAPYEQYF.

This clone occurred many times. The gene calls are TRBV11-2 and TRBJ1-4, with unresolved D. Germline CDR1 and CDR2: SGHAT and FQNNGV. This CDR3 is built from 15 residues. V lost 6 bases to trimming and J lost 8 bases, with 19 bases between them. The chain's CDR3 is CASSLKGLREEKLFF. The CDR3 DNA follows: TGTGCCAGCAGTCTCAAGGGCTTACGGGAAGAAAAACTGTTTTTT.

V usage is TRBV19 and J usage is TRBJ1-5; 9 nucleotides match TRBD1. V was clipped by 5 bases and J by 1 base; unmatched bases: 3. The V gene's germline CDR1 is LNHDA and CDR2 SQIVND (reference sequence). The CDR3 contains 15 residues. As DNA, the CDR3 is TGTGCCAGTAGTTTAGGACAGGGGAGCAATCAGCCCCAGCATTTT. Translating gives CASSLGQGSNQPQHF.